The source of this T cell receptor beta chain is a study of early T cells in non-severe SARS-CoV-2 infection. Study-level background: Alpha and beta chains were unpaired, from unsorted whole-blood bulk RNA.

This clonotype has more than one count but fewer than ten. As part of library construction, unique molecular identifiers were attached to individual cDNA molecules. TCRdb itself ran the 5' RACE reads through MiXCR, one entry per CDR3 protein. This table has tens of thousands of distinct CDR3 sequences, roughly 11% appearing once. V gave up 2 bases and J gave up 0 bases, with 15 bases separating them. Germline loops: CDR1 SGHRS, CDR2 YFSETQ. CDR3 length equals 18 residues. This sequence was found in an adult who was a healthcare worker with PCR-confirmed SARS-CoV-2 infection or an uninfected control (not recorded which). Specimen: whole blood, collected at baseline. The gene calls are TRBV5-1 and TRBJ1-6, with D unclear. The CDR3 DNA reads as TGCGCCAGCAGCTTACGACCGCCAACGAGCTCCTATAATTCACCCCTCCACTTT. Translating it yields CASSLRPPTSSYNSPLHF. The full variable domain, its missing parts supplied by reference TRBV5-1 and TRBJ1-6, is KAGVTQTPRYLIKTRGQQVTLSCSPISGHRSVSWYQQTPGQGLQFLFEYFSETQRNKGNFPGRFSGRQFSNSRSEMNVSTLELGDSALYLCASSLRPPTSSYNSPLHFGNGTRLTVT.